Included here is one T cell receptor (beta chain) sequence, with context. The sample comes from a study of control samples from healthy donors and cancer patients. The method was immunoSEQ multiplex PCR; TCRdb's version includes in-frame clones alone and lacks a portion of them. The sample carries around 76,000 clones, about 93% recorded once. V lost 5 bases and J lost 7; bases outside the gene matches: 7. Per germline, CDR1 SGHRS and CDR2 YFSETQ. The CDR3 is 15 residues long. This clonotype originated in a middle-aged woman in good health. Material for sequencing was blood. J is TRBJ2-1 and V is TRBV5-1; TRBD2 matches at 12 bases. The CDR3 here is CASSRTSGTLNEQFF. The CDR3 DNA follows: TGCGCCAGCAGTCGGACTAGCGGGACTCTTAATGAGCAGTTCTTC.